The clone carrying this T cell receptor beta chain was picked up many times. The sample originates from a study of T cells in Graves' hyperthyroidism and ophthalmopathy. Study-wide context: Staff took peripheral blood when the initial diagnosis was made, before any treatment began.

The investigators amplified TCR beta CDR3 regions from RNA transcripts. Researchers ran a first-round RT-PCR on the TCR CDR3 using the HTBI primer set. TCRdb called the multiplex PCR reads again in MiXCR, with one record for every CDR3 protein. The table shows more than 500,000 distinct CDR3 sequences, with about 15% occurring only once. CDR1 and CDR2 from the germline V gene are SGHTA and FQGNSA. V was pared by 4 bases and J by 3 bases, with 13 bases between. The CDR3 totals 15 residues. Individuals with ophthalmopathy presented a Clinical Activity Score of at least 3, a NOSPECS grade of at least 4 and a duration under 3 months.

The sequence was obtained from a middle-aged woman with Graves' ophthalmopathy. The chain has TRBV7-2 and TRBJ2-4; TRBD2 is a possible D gene (5 bases). The source material was blood. The CDR3: CASSSDGMLKNIQYF. CDR3 in DNA: TGTGCCAGCAGCTCTGACGGGATGCTCAAAAACATTCAGTACTTC.